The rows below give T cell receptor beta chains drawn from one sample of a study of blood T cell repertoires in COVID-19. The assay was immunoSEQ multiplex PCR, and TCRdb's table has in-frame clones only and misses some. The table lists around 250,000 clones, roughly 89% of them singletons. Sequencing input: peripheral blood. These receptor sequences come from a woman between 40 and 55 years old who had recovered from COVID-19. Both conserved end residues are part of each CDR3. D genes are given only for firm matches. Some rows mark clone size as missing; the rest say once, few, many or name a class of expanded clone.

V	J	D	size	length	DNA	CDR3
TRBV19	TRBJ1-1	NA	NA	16	TGTGCCAGTAGTATTAACGGAGGGGATTTGAACACTGAAGCTTTCTTT	CASSINGGDLNTEAFF
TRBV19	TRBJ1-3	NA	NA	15	TGTGCCAGCCTACCCTCCGCAAACTCTGGAAACACCATATATTTT	CASLPSANSGNTIYF
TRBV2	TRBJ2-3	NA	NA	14	TGTGCCAGCAGTGAAGAAGCCTCCACAGATACGCAGTATTTT	CASSEEASTDTQYF
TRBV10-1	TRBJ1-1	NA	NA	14	TGCGCCAGCAGTGAGTCGGGGGGACTCCCTGAAGCTTTCTTT	CASSESGGLPEAFF
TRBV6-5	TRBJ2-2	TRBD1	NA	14	TGTGCCAGCAGTTACGAGGGGGCGATCGGGGAGCTGTTTTTT	CASSYEGAIGELFF
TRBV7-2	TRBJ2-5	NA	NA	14	TGTGCCAGCAGCTTGGGGGCCCACCAAGAGACCCAGTACTTC	CASSLGAHQETQYF
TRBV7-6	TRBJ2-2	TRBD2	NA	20	TGTGCCAGCAGCTTAGAAGCCCCGAGACCTAGCGGGGGGGGCACCGGGGAGCTGTTTTTT	CASSLEAPRPSGGGTGELFF
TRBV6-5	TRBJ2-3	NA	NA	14	TGTGCCAGCAGTTTCGGCGGGAGCACAGATACGCAGTATTTT	CASSFGGSTDTQYF
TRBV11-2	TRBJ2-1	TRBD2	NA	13	TGTGCCAGCAGCTTGGGGACTAGTAATGAGCAGTTCTTC	CASSLGTSNEQFF
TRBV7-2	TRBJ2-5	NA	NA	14	TGTGCCAGCAGCTTACAGTGGAGTCTCGAGACCCAGTACTTC	CASSLQWSLETQYF
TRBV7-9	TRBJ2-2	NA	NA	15	TGTGCCAGCAGCTTAGTATGGGGAGTACCCGGGGAGCTGTTTTTT	CASSLVWGVPGELFF
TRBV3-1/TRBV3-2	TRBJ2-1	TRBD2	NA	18	TGTGCCAGCAGCCATCTCACGCTAGCGGGTAGCTCCTACAATGAGCAGTTCTTC	CASSHLTLAGSSYNEQFF
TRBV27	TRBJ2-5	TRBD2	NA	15	TGTGCCAGCAGGCCGGGACTAGCGGGCGAGGAGACCCAGTACTTC	CASRPGLAGEETQYF
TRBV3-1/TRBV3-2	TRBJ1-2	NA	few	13	TGTGCCAGCAGCCAAAGGGGCTCCTATGGCTACACCTTC	CASSQRGSYGYTF
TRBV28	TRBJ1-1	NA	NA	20	TGTGCCAGCCGCTCAGTTGTAGTTTCGGACAGCCCGACGATGAACACTGAAGCTTTCTTT	CASRSVVVSDSPTMNTEAFF
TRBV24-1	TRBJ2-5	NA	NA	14	TGTGCCACCAGTGTGGCGGGGCACCCAGAGACCCAGTACTTC	CATSVAGHPETQYF
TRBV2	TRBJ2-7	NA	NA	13	TGTGCCAGCAGTGCCAGGGTACCCTACGAGCAGTACTTC	CASSARVPYEQYF
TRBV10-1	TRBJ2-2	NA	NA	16	TGCGCCAGCAGTGATGGTAGGGGATCCCCCGCCGGGGAGCTGTTTTTT	CASSDGRGSPAGELFF
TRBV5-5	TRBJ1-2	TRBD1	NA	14	TGTGCCAGCCCTAAGGCCGGGACAGGGGATGGCTACACCTTC	CASPKAGTGDGYTF
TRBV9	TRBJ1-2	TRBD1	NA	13	TGTGCCAGCAGCGTAGGCCAGGGGGCTGGCTACACCTTC	CASSVGQGAGYTF
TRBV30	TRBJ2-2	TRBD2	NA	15	TGTGCCTACATCAGCGGGAGAGTAGAGACCGGGGAGCTGTTTTTT	CAYISGRVETGELFF
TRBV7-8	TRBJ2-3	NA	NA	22	TGTGCCAGCAGTTGGGACGCCCGGGAGAGAGGTTACAAAACCCGGCCCACAGATACGCAGTATTTT	CASSWDARERGYKTRPTDTQYF